Only a few counts were recorded for the clone carrying this T cell receptor (beta chain). Its target is unknown. The library protocol tagged individual cDNA molecules with unique molecular identifiers. TCRdb fed the 5' RACE reads into MiXCR, producing one record per CDR3 protein. The sample has 68,000 or so distinct CDR3 sequences, 13% seen once. The data belong to a study of early T cells in non-severe SARS-CoV-2 infection. For the study at large: Sequencing of unsorted whole blood was done on bulk RNA, leaving chains unpaired. Study results and caveats: Anti-spike CD8 specificities were favored by VDJdb matching, whose results missed private and CD4 specificities.

This CDR3 is built from 15 residues. The germline gives CDR1 DFQATT, CDR2 SNEGSKA (reference sequence). After removal of 2 bases from V and 4 bases from J, the junction contained 6 bases not matched to a gene. The chain employs TRBV20-1 and TRBJ1-5; 9 bases are shared with TRBD1. The sequenced sample was whole blood. The TCR comes from an adult who was a healthcare worker with PCR-confirmed SARS-CoV-2 infection or an uninfected control (not recorded which). CDR3 protein: CSARTGTGLNQPQHF. The CDR3, as DNA: TGCAGTGCTAGAACCGGGACAGGGTTAAATCAGCCCCAGCATTTT.